The following is a T cell receptor beta chain sequence with its context. Its antigen is as yet unknown. The germline V gene has CDR1 LNHDA and CDR2 SQIVND (reference sequence). V lost 3 bases, J lost 10 bases, and 10 bases lay in between. CDR3 length: 12 residues. The sample comes from a study of cytomegalovirus exposure and HLA in healthy donors. Study-wide points: Rarity marked most TCR sequences, yet some public TCRs occurred in many donors. A later analysis linked a missense variant in DCLRE1C to the trimming of TCR beta V and J genes. The productive fraction for most TCR beta V segments was about 87% or about 30% in an earlier analysis.

Both 60 Vbeta primers and 13 Jbeta primers went into the PCR. The assay was immunoSEQ multiplex PCR, and TCRdb's table has in-frame clones only and misses some. The table shows fewer than 80,000 clones, with about 74% occurring only once. The chain uses TRBV19 and TRBJ1-5; D not certain. The receptor was isolated from a woman aged 60-70 years in good health and CMV-seropositive. The sequencing sample was made of PBMCs. In DNA form, the CDR3 reads TGTGCCAGTAGTATGGTAGAGGCCCCCCAGCATTTT. Protein sequence: CASSMVEAPQHF.